This T cell receptor (beta chain) was obtained from a study of chemoradiotherapy in HPV16-positive cancers. Assay used: immunoSEQ multiplex PCR; TCRdb lists only in-frame clones, some missing. The table lists about 16,000 clones, around 70% of them singletons, with 7% to 9% in the top ten. In this sample, this clone turned up once. This CDR3 spans 10 amino acids. The germline gives CDR1 MDHEN, CDR2 SYDVKM. The J segment lost 12 bases and the V segment lost 8 bases, leaving 5 bases of the junction unmatched. The chain combines TRBV28 with TRBJ1-1; 8 bases align to TRBD1. This receptor was identified in a human donor with HPV-associated anogenital cancer. The input for sequencing was tumor tissue, taken from a patient who underwent chemoradiotherapy. The CDR3, as DNA: TGTGCCAGCCGGACAGGGCAAACTTTCTTT. Translating it yields CASRTGQTFF.